This TCR beta chain was observed in a study of regulatory T cells in long-lasting Graves disease (dated by TCRdb to the early 2020s). In terms of the full investigation: In the newly diagnosed Graves' disease group, patients had been taking antithyroid drugs for less than 3 months. Patients with persistent Graves' disease were compared with patients with newly diagnosed Graves' disease using TCR sequencing and RNA sequencing of peripheral blood. The study took place in China and was registered as a clinical trial. TCR sequencing covered about 13 persistent and about 20 newly diagnosed Graves' disease patients, around 35 samples in total. What the authors observed across the whole study: Only the TCR beta chain was sequenced and analyzed. Persistent Graves' disease patients showed lower TCR Shannon entropy and fewer highly expanded clones than newly diagnosed patients, suggesting clonal expansion. The study examined only peripheral blood because the primary lesion, thyroid tissue, could not be accessed. Patients with persistent disease shared more public clonotypes (under 3,000) than newly diagnosed patients did (approximately 1,000). The authors noted that the small sample size was a limitation that may lower accuracy.

The library was obtained by multiplex PCR. Sequencing used an Illumina HiSeq 4000. TCR beta libraries were built with iRepertoire HTBI primers and Arm-PCR amplification of CDR3 regions. PCR products were gel purified before sequencing. On the authors' methods: Across samples, 60 to 80 TRBV and 15 or so TRBJ segments were identified and used for gene usage analysis of CDR3 amino acid clonotypes. COPE and FqMerger were used to merge filtered high-quality paired reads into contigs. BLAST was used to align contigs to the IMGT TRBV, TRBD and TRBJ reference genes, and CDR3 was defined following IMGT. Highly expanded clones were defined as clonotypes with a frequency above 0.1%. Repertoire diversity was measured by Shannon entropy, and V-J evenness by the Gini coefficient. Clonotypes shared by more than one individual were considered public. TCRdb's own reprocessing of the public reads used fastp at Q25 and MiXCR and kept productive beta chains. Duplicate CDR3 protein sequences are folded into a single record with the most common DNA and genes. TCRdb's processing, not the authors', yielded these V and J calls. A total of approximately 230,000 distinct CDR3 sequences appear in this sample, 15% to 20% of them only once. The ten largest make up approximately 20% of the sample.

The time point label corresponds to: newly diagnosed GD, antithyroid drugs for less than 3 months. For both TCR sequencing and RNA sequencing, RNA was extracted from PBMCs in TRIzol. Graves' disease was diagnosed according to American Thyroid Association guidelines. The patients came from an endocrinology department in Xi'an, China. Each patient gave approximately 10 milliliters of peripheral blood, collected in an EDTA anticoagulant tube. Ficoll Paque Plus density gradient separation was used to isolate PBMCs, and no further T cell sorting was done. An Agilent 2100 Bioanalyzer and agarose gel were used to assess RNA quality, and a NanoDrop 2000 was used to measure RNA concentration. In this sample, this clonotype turned up many times. It lacks a known antigen. Nothing much larger sits one base from this clone, and base qualities are not available. The sample here was peripheral blood mononuclear cells (PBMCs), taken at new diagnosis, from a patient treated with antithyroid drugs. The source is a female donor with Graves disease.

The nucleotides read TGTGCCAGTAGTTCAAACACTGAAGCTTTCTTT. Translated, it reads CASSSNTEAFF. In this chain, TRBV19 is recombined with TRBJ1-1, with the D gene uncertain. From its cysteine to its phenylalanine, the CDR3 spans 11 amino acids. The entry retains the CDR3 DNA only, 33 bases that are in frame from base 1. From a lookup of the germline V gene (reference sequence), CDR1 and CDR2 are LNHDA and SQIVND. V is reduced by 5 bases and J by 2 bases, leaving a spacing of 3 bases between them. The reference TRBV19 and TRBJ1-1 proteins fill in what lies around the CDR3, so the full variable domain reads DGGITQSPKYLFRKEGQNVTLSCEQNLNHDAMYWYRQDPGQGLRLIYYSQIVNDFQKGDIAEGYSVSREKKESFPLTVTSAQKNPTAFYLCASSSNTEAFFGQGTRLTVV.